Reported below is one T cell receptor (beta chain). In the source study's methods: Researchers report that nucleated cell counts were estimated from reference gene primer amplification. Sequencing used immunoSEQ multiplex PCR; TCRdb keeps in-frame clones, though not all of them. The D gene and trimming were derived from the DNA, and the V and J assignments and clone size from that table. This table holds fewer than 250,000 clones, about 83% found once. This record comes from a study of blood T cell repertoires in COVID-19. At the level of the study: Samples of COVID-19 (acute and convalescent) were obtained from the United States, Italy and Spain. Sample material is recorded as cDNA or gDNA derived from T cells, B-cell-depleted T cells, or PBMCs.

The J segment lost 4 bases and the V segment lost 6 bases, leaving 10 bases of the junction unmatched. Germline V gene lookup returns CDR1 MDHEN and CDR2 SYDVKM. This CDR3 region has 15 residues. This TCR was sampled from a woman in her thirties or forties with active or convalescent COVID-19. The chain combines TRBV28 with TRBJ1-2, with 8 bases aligning to TRBD1. The sample comprised peripheral blood. The CDR3 reads CASRPGQGGTYGYTF. In nucleotides, the CDR3 is TGTGCCAGCAGACCCGGACAGGGAGGGACCTATGGCTACACCTTC.